The clone carrying this T cell receptor (beta chain) was detected once. Sorting based on CD45RO/CCR7/CD25/CD127/CD95/CD27 separated CD4+ naive, central memory, regulatory and stem cell-like memory cells. The sample comes from a study of beta chain features in type 1 diabetes. Germline assignment: CDR1 SGHTA and CDR2 FQGNSA. V was trimmed by 4 bases and J by 4 bases, leaving 16 bases between them. The CDR3 covers 15 residues. The authors reverse transcribed all of the isolated RNA, so sequencing captured expressed TCRB transcripts. Repertoires were generated with immunoSEQ multiplex PCR, while TCRdb's copy carries only in-frame clones and drops some. This sample carries about 410,000 clones, around 14% of them seen once, and the ten largest clones take approximately 0.038%.

Sequenced material: naive CD4+ T cells from blood. The chain has TRBV7-2 and TRBJ1-1; the D is unclear. The origin of this receptor is a man aged 25 to 40 in good health. CDR3 in amino acids: CASSSTERPTTEAFF. CDR3 DNA: TGTGCCAGCAGCTCCACCGAGCGACCGACCACTGAAGCTTTCTTT.